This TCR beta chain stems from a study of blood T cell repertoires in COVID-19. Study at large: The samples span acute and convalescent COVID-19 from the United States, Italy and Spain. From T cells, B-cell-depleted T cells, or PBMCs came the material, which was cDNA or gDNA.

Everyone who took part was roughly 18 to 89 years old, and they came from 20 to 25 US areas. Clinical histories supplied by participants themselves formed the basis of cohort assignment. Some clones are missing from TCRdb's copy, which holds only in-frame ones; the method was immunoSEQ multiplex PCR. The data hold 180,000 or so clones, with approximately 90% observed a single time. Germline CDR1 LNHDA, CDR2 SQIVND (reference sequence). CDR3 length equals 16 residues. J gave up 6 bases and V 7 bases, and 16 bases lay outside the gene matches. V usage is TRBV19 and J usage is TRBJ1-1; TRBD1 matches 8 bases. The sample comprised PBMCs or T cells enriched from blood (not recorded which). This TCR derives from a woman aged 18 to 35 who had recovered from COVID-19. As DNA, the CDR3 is TGTGCCAGTACCCCCCACGGGGCAGGGGGCGCGGCTGAAGCTTTCTTT. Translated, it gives CASTPHGAGGAAEAFF.